This T cell receptor beta chain was captured by sequencing in a study of neurological immune-mediated disorders. Findings of the study overall: Any association between clinical or MRI features and the multiple sclerosis repertoire cluster was absent. There were no CDR3 amino acid sequences shared by expanded clones across subjects, a result suggesting private repertoires in all groups.

Unsorted libraries came from 2 million PBMCs stored at -80 °C. This clonotype was picked up many times. What it recognizes is unknown. Synthesis of cDNA used 5'RACE (with 10-nucleotide random UMIs). TCRdb fed the 5' RACE reads into MiXCR, producing one record per CDR3 protein. The data hold some 43,000 distinct CDR3 sequences, with 2.5% observed a single time. Germline V gene data show CDR1 as SGHRS and CDR2 as YFSETQ. The trim removed 1 base at V and 7 bases at J, leaving 6 bases unmatched. This CDR3 spans 14 amino acids. The sequenced sample was PBMCs. The J gene is TRBJ2-3, the V gene TRBV5-1; 7 nucleotides match TRBD1. This clonotype originated in a man aged 25-40 years with multiple sclerosis. The CDR3 here is CASSLRQGRNTQYF. Written as DNA, the CDR3 is TGCGCCAGCAGCTTGAGACAGGGTAGAAATACGCAGTATTTT.